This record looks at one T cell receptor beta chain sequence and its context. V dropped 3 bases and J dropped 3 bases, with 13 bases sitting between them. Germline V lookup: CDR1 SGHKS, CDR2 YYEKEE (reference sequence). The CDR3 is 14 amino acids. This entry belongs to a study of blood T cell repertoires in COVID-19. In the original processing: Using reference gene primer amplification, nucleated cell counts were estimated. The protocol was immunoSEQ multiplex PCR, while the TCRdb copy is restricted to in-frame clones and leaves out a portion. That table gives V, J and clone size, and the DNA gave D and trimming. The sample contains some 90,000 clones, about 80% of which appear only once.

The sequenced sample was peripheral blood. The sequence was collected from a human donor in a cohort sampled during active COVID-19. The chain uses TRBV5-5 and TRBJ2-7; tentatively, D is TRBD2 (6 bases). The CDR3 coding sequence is TGTGCCAGCAGCTCCTTCGGGGGAAGCTACGAGCAGTACTTC. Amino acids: CASSSFGGSYEQYF. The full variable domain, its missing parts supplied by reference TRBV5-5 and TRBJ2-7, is DAGVTQSPTHLIKTRGQQVTLRCSPISGHKSVSWYQQVLGQGPQFIFQYYEKEERGRGNFPDRFSARQFPNYSSELNVNALLLGDSALYLCASSSFGGSYEQYFGPGTRLTVT.